The 3 T cell receptor beta chains in this list originate from one sample, sequenced in a study of T cells in Graves' hyperthyroidism and ophthalmopathy. RNA transcripts were the template for amplifying TCR beta CDR3 regions. With the HTBI primer set, the TCR CDR3 went through a first round of RT-PCR. From the multiplex PCR reads, TCRdb called clonotypes with MiXCR, one entry per CDR3 protein. This sample has about 260,000 distinct CDR3 sequences, with 22% found just once. The material sequenced was blood. Source of these receptors: a man between 25 and 39 years old with Graves' ophthalmopathy.

As to this clonotype: A much bigger clone sits one base away, suggesting this may be a read error. The V gene is TRBV15, the J gene TRBJ2-3; perhaps TRBD2 as D (7 bases). Germline V gene lookup returns CDR1 LNHNV and CDR2 YYDKDF (reference sequence). The CDR3 has 13 amino acids. Here the CDR3 reads CATSGGATGTQYF. DNA of the CDR3: TGTGCCACCAGCGGGGGGGCGACAGGTACGCAGTATTTT.

This clonotype appeared many times. This chain joins TRBV20-1 and TRBJ2-3; D unresolved. The V gene lost 7 bases and the J gene lost 2 bases, with 13 bases spanning the gap. The CDR3 runs 13 residues. CDR1 is DFQATT, CDR2 SNEGSKA, per germline (reference sequence). CDR3 coding DNA: TGCAGTGTCTCGCCGCTCAACACAGATACGCAGTATTTT. Its protein product is CSVSPLNTDTQYF.

This clonotype was recorded a few times. This chain uses TRBV28 with TRBJ1-3; possible D gene TRBD1, 5 bases. Germline lookup yields CDR1 MDHEN and CDR2 SYDVKM. The CDR3 is made up of 13 amino acids. V was shortened by 6 bases and J by 2 bases, with 8 bases between the two germline ends. CDR3 nucleotides: TGTGCCAGCAGACGGGACGCTGGAAACACCATATATTTT. This encodes CASRRDAGNTIYF.